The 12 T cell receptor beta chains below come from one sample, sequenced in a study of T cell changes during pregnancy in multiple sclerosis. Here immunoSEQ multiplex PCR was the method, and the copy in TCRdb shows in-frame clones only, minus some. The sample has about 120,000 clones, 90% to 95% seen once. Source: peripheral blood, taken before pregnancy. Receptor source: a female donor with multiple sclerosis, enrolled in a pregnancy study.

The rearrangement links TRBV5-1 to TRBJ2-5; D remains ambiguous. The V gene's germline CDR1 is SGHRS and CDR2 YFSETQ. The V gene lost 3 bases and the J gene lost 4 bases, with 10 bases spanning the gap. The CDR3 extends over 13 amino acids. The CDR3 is CASSSSVTETQYF. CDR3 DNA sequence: TGCGCCAGCAGCTCGTCGGTAACAGAGACCCAGTACTTC.

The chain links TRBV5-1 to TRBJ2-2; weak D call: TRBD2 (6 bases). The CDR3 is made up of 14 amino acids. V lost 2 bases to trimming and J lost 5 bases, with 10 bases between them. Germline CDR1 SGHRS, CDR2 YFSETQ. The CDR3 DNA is TGCGCCAGCAGCTTTTCGGGGGTTACCGGGGAGCTGTTTTTT. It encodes CASSFSGVTGELFF.

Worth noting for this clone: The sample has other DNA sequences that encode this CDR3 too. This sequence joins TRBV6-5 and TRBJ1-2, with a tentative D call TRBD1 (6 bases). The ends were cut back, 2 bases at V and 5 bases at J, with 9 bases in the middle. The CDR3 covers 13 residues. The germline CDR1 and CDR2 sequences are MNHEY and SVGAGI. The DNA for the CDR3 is TGTGCCAGCAGTTACGACAGGCTATATGGCTACACCTTC. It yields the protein CASSYDRLYGYTF.

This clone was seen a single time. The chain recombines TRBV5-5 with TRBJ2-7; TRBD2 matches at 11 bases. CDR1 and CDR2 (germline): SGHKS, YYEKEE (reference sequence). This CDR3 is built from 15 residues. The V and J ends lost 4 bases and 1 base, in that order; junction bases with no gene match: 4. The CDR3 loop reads CASSTGTSGSYEQYF. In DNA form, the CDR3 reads TGTGCCAGCAGCACCGGGACTAGCGGTTCCTACGAGCAGTACTTC.

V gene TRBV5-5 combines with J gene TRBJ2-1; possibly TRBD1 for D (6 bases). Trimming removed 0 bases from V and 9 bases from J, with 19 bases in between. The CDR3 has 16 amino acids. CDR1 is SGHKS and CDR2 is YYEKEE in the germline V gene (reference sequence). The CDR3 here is CASSLDRAGVDTEQFF. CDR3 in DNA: TGTGCCAGCAGCTTGGACCGCGCAGGGGTTGATACTGAGCAGTTCTTC.

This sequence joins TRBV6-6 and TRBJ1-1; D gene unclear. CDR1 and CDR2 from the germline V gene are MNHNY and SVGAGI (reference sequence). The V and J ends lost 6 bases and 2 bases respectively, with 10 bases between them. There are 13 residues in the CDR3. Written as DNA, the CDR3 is TGTGCCAGCAGCCGACCGGGAAACACTGAAGCTTTCTTT. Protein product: CASSRPGNTEAFF.

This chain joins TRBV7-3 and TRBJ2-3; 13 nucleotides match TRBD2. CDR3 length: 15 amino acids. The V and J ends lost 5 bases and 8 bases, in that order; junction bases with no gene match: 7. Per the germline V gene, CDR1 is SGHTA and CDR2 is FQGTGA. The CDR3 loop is CASSLGLAGEGTQYF. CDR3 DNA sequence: TGTGCCAGCAGCCTTGGACTAGCGGGAGAAGGTACGCAGTATTTT. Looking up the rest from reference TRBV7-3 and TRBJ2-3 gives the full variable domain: GAGVSQTPSNKVTEKGKYVELRCDPISGHTALYWYRQSLGQGPEFLIYFQGTGAADDSGLPNDRFFAVRPEGSVSTLKIQRTERGDSAVYLCASSLGLAGEGTQYFGPGTRLTVL.

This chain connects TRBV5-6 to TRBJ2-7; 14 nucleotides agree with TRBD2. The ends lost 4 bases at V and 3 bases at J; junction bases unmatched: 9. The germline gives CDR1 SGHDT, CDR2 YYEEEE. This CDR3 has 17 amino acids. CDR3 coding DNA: TGTGCCAGCAGCATGGGACTAGCGGGAGTAGATCTCTACGAGCAGTACTTC. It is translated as CASSMGLAGVDLYEQYF.

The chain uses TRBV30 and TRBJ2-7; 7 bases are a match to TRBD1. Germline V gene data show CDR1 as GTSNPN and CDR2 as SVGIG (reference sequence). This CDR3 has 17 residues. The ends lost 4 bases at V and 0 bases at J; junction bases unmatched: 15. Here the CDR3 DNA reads TGTGCCTGGAATTACGGTAGGGACAGCTTGAGCTCCTACGAGCAGTACTTC. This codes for CAWNYGRDSLSSYEQYF.

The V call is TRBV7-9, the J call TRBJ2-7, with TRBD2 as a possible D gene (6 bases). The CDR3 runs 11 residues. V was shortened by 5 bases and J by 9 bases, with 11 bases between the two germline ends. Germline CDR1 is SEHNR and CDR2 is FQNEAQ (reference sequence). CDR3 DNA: TGTGCCAGCAGCCCGGGGACTCTGCAGTACTTC. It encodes CASSPGTLQYF.

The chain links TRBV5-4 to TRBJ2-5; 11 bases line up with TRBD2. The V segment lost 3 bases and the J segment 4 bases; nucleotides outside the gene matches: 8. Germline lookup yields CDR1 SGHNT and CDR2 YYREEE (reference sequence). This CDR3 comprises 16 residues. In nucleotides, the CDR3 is TGTGCCAGCAGCTCCAGACTAGCGGGGCCTCTAGAGACCCAGTACTTC. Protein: CASSSRLAGPLETQYF.

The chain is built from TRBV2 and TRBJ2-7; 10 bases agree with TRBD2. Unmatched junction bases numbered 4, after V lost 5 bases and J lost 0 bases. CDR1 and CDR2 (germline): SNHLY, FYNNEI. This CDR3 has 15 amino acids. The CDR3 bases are TGTGCCAGCAGTACTAGCGGGACGAGCTCCTACGAGCAGTACTTC. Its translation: CASSTSGTSSYEQYF.